Listed below are T cell receptor beta chains from one sample, sequenced in a study of T cell changes during pregnancy in multiple sclerosis. Assay used: immunoSEQ multiplex PCR; TCRdb lists only in-frame clones, some missing. The top ten hold more than 0.65% of the sample, which has fewer than 110,000 clones, approximately 90% seen once. Sequences were derived from peripheral blood, sampled in the third trimester of pregnancy. These receptors were obtained from a female donor in good health, enrolled as a control in a pregnancy study. Both conserved end residues are part of each CDR3. The order of the fields is V gene, J gene, clone size, D gene, CDR3 DNA, CDR3 protein. D genes are given only for firm matches. Clone sizes are given selectively: once, few, many, or a class where the clone is expanded.

v_gene: TRBV15
j_gene: TRBJ2-7
abundance: .
d_gene: .
CDR3nt: TGTGCCACCAGCAGAGGGGGGCAGGGGTCCTACGAGCAGTACTTC
CDR3aa: CATSRGGQGSYEQYF

v_gene: TRBV7-9
j_gene: TRBJ1-5
abundance: .
d_gene: .
CDR3nt: TGTGCCAGCAGCTTAGAGGGGTTAGGCAATCAGCCCCAGCATTTT
CDR3aa: CASSLEGLGNQPQHF

v_gene: TRBV7-2
j_gene: TRBJ1-2
abundance: .
d_gene: TRBD1
CDR3nt: TGTGCCAGCAGCTCGGACAGGGATAACTATGGCTACACCTTC
CDR3aa: CASSSDRDNYGYTF

v_gene: TRBV6-1
j_gene: TRBJ2-5
abundance: .
d_gene: TRBD2
CDR3nt: TGTGCCAGCAGTTGGGGGGGTCGAGAAGAGACCCAGTACTTC
CDR3aa: CASSWGGREETQYF

v_gene: TRBV18
j_gene: TRBJ2-7
abundance: .
d_gene: TRBD1
CDR3nt: TGTGCCAGCTCACCCACGGGACAGGACTACGAGCAGTACTTC
CDR3aa: CASSPTGQDYEQYF

v_gene: TRBV5-6
j_gene: TRBJ1-2
abundance: .
d_gene: .
CDR3nt: TGTGCCAGCAGCGTTCGACAGGTCTACACCTTC
CDR3aa: CASSVRQVYTF

v_gene: TRBV7-2
j_gene: TRBJ1-5
abundance: .
d_gene: TRBD1
CDR3nt: TGTGCCAGCAGCTTAGAGACAGGGCCTAGGCCCCAGCATTTT
CDR3aa: CASSLETGPRPQHF

v_gene: TRBV7-6
j_gene: TRBJ2-5
abundance: .
d_gene: .
CDR3nt: TGTGCCAGCAGCCTACAGGGAAGCCAAGAGACCCAGTACTTC
CDR3aa: CASSLQGSQETQYF

v_gene: TRBV5-1
j_gene: TRBJ1-1
abundance: .
d_gene: .
CDR3nt: TGCGCCAGCAGCTTGGTCGGACTATCCACTGAAGCTTTCTTT
CDR3aa: CASSLVGLSTEAFF

v_gene: TRBV9
j_gene: TRBJ1-2
abundance: .
d_gene: TRBD1
CDR3nt: TGTGCCAGCAGCCCTAGGACAGGGGGCAACTATGGCTACACCTTC
CDR3aa: CASSPRTGGNYGYTF

v_gene: TRBV11-1
j_gene: TRBJ2-3
abundance: .
d_gene: .
CDR3nt: TGTGCCAGCAGCCCCGCGGCCTCCCCGCTGACAGATACGCAGTATTTT
CDR3aa: CASSPAASPLTDTQYF

v_gene: TRBV5-4
j_gene: TRBJ2-7
abundance: .
d_gene: TRBD2
CDR3nt: TGTGCCAGCAGCCCGAGACTAGCGGGGGACGTGGAGCAGTACTTC
CDR3aa: CASSPRLAGDVEQYF

v_gene: TRBV5-1
j_gene: TRBJ2-5
abundance: .
d_gene: TRBD2
CDR3nt: TGCGCCAGCAGCGCGACCGGGACTAGCATGGAGACCCAGTACTTC
CDR3aa: CASSATGTSMETQYF

v_gene: TRBV19
j_gene: TRBJ1-1
abundance: .
d_gene: .
CDR3nt: TGTGCCAGTAGTAGGTCGGAGGGTGGTGAAGCTTTCTTT
CDR3aa: CASSRSEGGEAFF

v_gene: TRBV7-2
j_gene: TRBJ2-3
abundance: .
d_gene: TRBD1
CDR3nt: TGTGCCAGCAGCTTAACAGGGGGCGTGGGTGGGGATACGCAGTATTTT
CDR3aa: CASSLTGGVGGDTQYF

v_gene: TRBV5-1
j_gene: TRBJ2-3
abundance: .
d_gene: TRBD2
CDR3nt: TGCGCCAGCAGCTGGACTAGCGTGACAGATACGCAGTATTTT
CDR3aa: CASSWTSVTDTQYF

v_gene: TRBV4-3
j_gene: TRBJ2-5
abundance: .
d_gene: .
CDR3nt: TGCGCCAGCAGCCAACTATTAGACAGCCAAGAGACCCAGTACTTC
CDR3aa: CASSQLLDSQETQYF

v_gene: TRBV4-3
j_gene: TRBJ1-1
abundance: .
d_gene: TRBD1
CDR3nt: TGCGCCAGCAGCCAAACATGGACAGGGGGCACTGAAGCTTTCTTT
CDR3aa: CASSQTWTGGTEAFF

v_gene: TRBV9
j_gene: TRBJ1-6
abundance: .
d_gene: .
CDR3nt: TGTGCCAGCAGCGTAGTCGGTGACTCGGATTCACCCCTCCACTTT
CDR3aa: CASSVVGDSDSPLHF

v_gene: TRBV29-1
j_gene: TRBJ1-5
abundance: .
d_gene: .
CDR3nt: TGCAGCGTTGGGAGGAATAGTAATCAGCCCCAGCATTTT
CDR3aa: CSVGRNSNQPQHF

v_gene: TRBV4-2
j_gene: TRBJ1-4
abundance: .
d_gene: .
CDR3nt: TGTGCCAGCAGCCAAGATCTCGCAGGGAATGAAAAACTGTTTTTT
CDR3aa: CASSQDLAGNEKLFF

v_gene: TRBV4-3
j_gene: TRBJ2-7
abundance: .
d_gene: .
CDR3nt: TGCGCCAGCAGCCAAGATCGCGGGTCCTACGAGCAGTACTTC
CDR3aa: CASSQDRGSYEQYF

v_gene: TRBV19
j_gene: TRBJ1-6
abundance: few
d_gene: .
CDR3nt: TGTGCCAGTAGTGCGATGCCCCGACAGGATAATTCACCCCTCCACTTT
CDR3aa: CASSAMPRQDNSPLHF

v_gene: TRBV19
j_gene: TRBJ2-7
abundance: .
d_gene: .
CDR3nt: TGTGCCAGTACGAGGGACATAACCATCGCCTACGAGCAGTACTTC
CDR3aa: CASTRDITIAYEQYF

v_gene: TRBV7-9
j_gene: TRBJ1-2
abundance: .
d_gene: TRBD1
CDR3nt: TGTGCCAGCAGCGACCAAGACAGGGGGACGTGGGGCTACACCTTC
CDR3aa: CASSDQDRGTWGYTF

v_gene: TRBV30
j_gene: TRBJ1-5
abundance: .
d_gene: TRBD1
CDR3nt: TGTGCCTGGAGTGTACAGAGGACAGGACTATATAGCAATCAGCCCCAGCATTTT
CDR3aa: CAWSVQRTGLYSNQPQHF

v_gene: TRBV29-1
j_gene: TRBJ1-2
abundance: .
d_gene: TRBD1
CDR3nt: TGCAGCGTGGCAGGGGGCGAAGACTATGGCTACACCTTC
CDR3aa: CSVAGGEDYGYTF

v_gene: TRBV27
j_gene: TRBJ2-7
abundance: once
d_gene: .
CDR3nt: TGTGCCAGCAGTTTTGCGAACGAGCAGTACTTC
CDR3aa: CASSFANEQYF

v_gene: TRBV27
j_gene: TRBJ2-7
abundance: .
d_gene: TRBD1
CDR3nt: TGTGCCAGCAGTTTATCGATACAGGGGATCAACGAGCAGTACTTC
CDR3aa: CASSLSIQGINEQYF

v_gene: TRBV30
j_gene: TRBJ2-7
abundance: .
d_gene: .
CDR3nt: TGTGCCTGGTCTACTGGGACTCCACCGGACGAGCAGTACTTC
CDR3aa: CAWSTGTPPDEQYF

v_gene: TRBV2
j_gene: TRBJ1-2
abundance: .
d_gene: .
CDR3nt: TGTGCCAGCAGGTTACGGTATGGCTACACCTTC
CDR3aa: CASRLRYGYTF

v_gene: TRBV29-1
j_gene: TRBJ1-2
abundance: .
d_gene: .
CDR3nt: TGCAGCGTTGGTAGCTATGGCTACACCTTC
CDR3aa: CSVGSYGYTF

v_gene: TRBV6-5
j_gene: TRBJ1-4
abundance: .
d_gene: .
CDR3nt: TGTGCCAGCAGTTCTACTCGCAGAGTGAGGAATGAAAAACTGTTTTTT
CDR3aa: CASSSTRRVRNEKLFF

v_gene: TRBV11-2
j_gene: TRBJ1-6
abundance: .
d_gene: TRBD1
CDR3nt: TGTGCCAGCAGCTTAGGGACAGGGGCCTATAATTCACCCCTCCACTTT
CDR3aa: CASSLGTGAYNSPLHF

v_gene: TRBV5-4
j_gene: TRBJ1-2
abundance: once
d_gene: TRBD1
CDR3nt: TGTGCCAGCAAATTGACAGGGGAAGGCTATGGCTACACCTTC
CDR3aa: CASKLTGEGYGYTF

v_gene: TRBV4-3
j_gene: TRBJ2-7
abundance: .
d_gene: TRBD1
CDR3nt: TGCGCCAGCAGTCGGGACAGGGACTACGAGCAGTACTTC
CDR3aa: CASSRDRDYEQYF

v_gene: TRBV5-1
j_gene: TRBJ2-5
abundance: .
d_gene: TRBD2
CDR3nt: TGCGCCAGCAGCTTGGAGGCTAGCGGGGGCAAAGAGACCCAGTACTTC
CDR3aa: CASSLEASGGKETQYF

v_gene: TRBV11-2
j_gene: TRBJ2-1
abundance: .
d_gene: TRBD1
CDR3nt: TGTGCCAGCAGCTCCTGGGACAGTTACAATGAGCAGTTCTTC
CDR3aa: CASSSWDSYNEQFF

v_gene: TRBV25-1
j_gene: TRBJ1-4
abundance: .
d_gene: .
CDR3nt: TGTGCCAGCAGTGATCGGCTTGGTAGCCGTAATGAAAAACTGTTTTTT
CDR3aa: CASSDRLGSRNEKLFF

v_gene: TRBV5-6
j_gene: TRBJ1-6
abundance: once
d_gene: .
CDR3nt: TGTGCCAGCAGCTTGGCCGGAGAGGGACTCACCTCTAATTCACCCCTCCACTTT
CDR3aa: CASSLAGEGLTSNSPLHF

v_gene: TRBV5-1
j_gene: TRBJ2-5
abundance: .
d_gene: .
CDR3nt: TGCGCCAGCAGCTTGGCGGTCAGGGGAGAGACCCAGTACTTC
CDR3aa: CASSLAVRGETQYF

v_gene: TRBV5-1
j_gene: TRBJ2-1
abundance: .
d_gene: TRBD2
CDR3nt: TGCGCCAGCAGCTTGGTTGCTAGCGGCTCCTACAATGAGCAGTTCTTC
CDR3aa: CASSLVASGSYNEQFF

v_gene: TRBV19
j_gene: TRBJ1-5
abundance: .
d_gene: TRBD1
CDR3nt: TGTGCCAGTAGTGCTACCGACAGGGGGGGTGGCAATCAGCCCCAGCATTTT
CDR3aa: CASSATDRGGGNQPQHF

v_gene: TRBV5-5
j_gene: TRBJ1-3
abundance: .
d_gene: .
CDR3nt: TGTGCCTCCGCGGGGGGATACTCTGGAAACACCATATATTTT
CDR3aa: CASAGGYSGNTIYF

v_gene: TRBV7-9
j_gene: TRBJ1-6
abundance: .
d_gene: TRBD1
CDR3nt: TGTGCCAGCAGGAGACTGGGACAGGGAAATTCACCCCTCCACTTT
CDR3aa: CASRRLGQGNSPLHF

v_gene: TRBV19
j_gene: TRBJ1-2
abundance: .
d_gene: TRBD1
CDR3nt: TGTGCCAGTAGTAAAGGGACAGTCTATGGCTACACCTTC
CDR3aa: CASSKGTVYGYTF

v_gene: TRBV7-3
j_gene: TRBJ2-7
abundance: few
d_gene: .
CDR3nt: TGTGCCAGCAGCTTAATGTCAGGGAACGAGCAGTACTTC
CDR3aa: CASSLMSGNEQYF

v_gene: TRBV25-1
j_gene: TRBJ2-7
abundance: once
d_gene: .
CDR3nt: TGTGCCAGCAGTGCTGGGCAGTTCGAGCAGTACTTC
CDR3aa: CASSAGQFEQYF

v_gene: TRBV2
j_gene: TRBJ1-1
abundance: .
d_gene: TRBD1
CDR3nt: TGTGCCAGCAGGGCCGACAGGGAGTACACTGAAGCTTTCTTT
CDR3aa: CASRADREYTEAFF

v_gene: TRBV9
j_gene: TRBJ2-5
abundance: .
d_gene: .
CDR3nt: TGTGCCAGCAGCCCACCCAGCGGTCAAGAGACCCAGTACTTC
CDR3aa: CASSPPSGQETQYF

v_gene: TRBV4-1
j_gene: TRBJ1-1
abundance: .
d_gene: .
CDR3nt: TGCGCCAGCAGCCAAGACGGAGGACGGAACACTGAAGCTTTCTTT
CDR3aa: CASSQDGGRNTEAFF

v_gene: TRBV11-2
j_gene: TRBJ2-7
abundance: .
d_gene: .
CDR3nt: TGTGCCAGCAGCTTAGGTGGCTCGGGGGGCGCGACCTACGAGCAGTACTTC
CDR3aa: CASSLGGSGGATYEQYF